This T cell receptor beta chain was found in a study of blood T cell repertoires in COVID-19. Study-wide background: Italy, Spain and the United States were the sources of the convalescent and acute COVID-19 samples. T cells, B-cell-depleted T cells, or PBMCs supplied cDNA or gDNA.

Patients at the Seattle site were enrolled during active infection and followed longitudinally. CDR3 size: 17 residues. CDR1 is KGHSH and CDR2 is LQKENI in the germline V gene. The V end was cut by 0 bases, the J end by 4 bases, with 16 bases between. In the authors' workflow: By means of reference gene primer amplification, nucleated cell counts were estimated. The protocol was immunoSEQ multiplex PCR, while the TCRdb copy is restricted to in-frame clones and leaves out a portion. V, J and clone size derive from that table, while D and trimming were established from the DNA sequence. The sample holds under 55,000 clones, over 70% seen once.

The V call is TRBV18, the J call TRBJ2-1, with D possibly matching TRBD1 (6 bases). The sequencing sample was made of peripheral blood. This receptor was obtained from a woman at least 80 years old with COVID-19, enrolled during active disease. As DNA, the CDR3 is TGTGCCAGCTCACCACCGGGAGTGACAGGACCTTACAATGAGCAGTTCTTC. This translates into CASSPPGVTGPYNEQFF. Looking up the rest from reference TRBV18 and TRBJ2-1 gives the full variable domain: NAGVMQNPRHLVRRRGQEARLRCSPMKGHSHVYWYRQLPEEGLKFMVYLQKENIIDESGMPKERFSAEFPKEGPSILRIQQVVRGDSAAYFCASSPPGVTGPYNEQFFGPGTRLTVL.